These T cell receptor beta chains were read from a single sample in a study of early T cells in non-severe SARS-CoV-2 infection. Each CDR3 protein gets one entry after TCRdb re-called the 5' RACE reads with MiXCR. The sample has 35,000 to 45,000 distinct CDR3 sequences; under 7.5% are singletons. Source: whole blood, taken at baseline. The receptors were gathered from an adult who was a healthcare worker with PCR-confirmed SARS-CoV-2 infection or an uninfected control (not recorded which). CDR3s include the opening cysteine and the closing phenylalanine or tryptophan. Each record gives: V gene, J gene, clone size, D gene, CDR3 protein, CDR3 DNA. D genes are given only for firm matches. Clone size is shown for a subset of rows, as once, few, many or a class of expanded clone.

v_gene: TRBV7-8; j_gene: TRBJ2-5; abundance: many; d_gene: NA; CDR3aa: CASSLRGQETQYF; CDR3nt: TGTGCCAGCAGCTTACGGGGGCAAGAGACCCAGTACTTC
v_gene: TRBV28; j_gene: TRBJ2-7; abundance: many; d_gene: TRBD2; CDR3aa: CASKEWTSGLVLFF; CDR3nt: TGTGCCAGCAAAGAATGGACTAGCGGGTTGGTTCTCTTCTTC
v_gene: TRBV4-3; j_gene: TRBJ2-7; abundance: few; d_gene: NA; CDR3aa: CASSQSLSDEQYF; CDR3nt: TGCGCCAGCAGCCAAAGTTTGTCGGACGAGCAGTACTTC
v_gene: TRBV6-2/TRBV6-3; j_gene: TRBJ2-1; abundance: many; d_gene: NA; CDR3aa: CASSEGLLNEQFF; CDR3nt: TGTGCCAGCAGTGAAGGGCTGCTGAATGAGCAGTTCTTC
v_gene: TRBV5-6; j_gene: TRBJ1-3; abundance: few; d_gene: NA; CDR3aa: CASSLYTSGNTIYF; CDR3nt: TGTGCCAGCAGCTTATACACTTCTGGAAACACCATATATTTT
v_gene: TRBV20-1; j_gene: TRBJ2-3; abundance: NA; d_gene: NA; CDR3aa: CSVGQGTDTQYF; CDR3nt: TGCAGTGTGGGGCAGGGTACAGATACGCAGTATTTT
v_gene: TRBV12-3/TRBV12-4; j_gene: TRBJ2-5; abundance: many; d_gene: TRBD1; CDR3aa: CASRGTGGSVRGTQYF; CDR3nt: TGTGCCAGCAGGGGGACAGGGGGAAGTGTGCGCGGGACCCAGTACTTC
v_gene: TRBV5-1; j_gene: TRBJ1-2; abundance: NA; d_gene: NA; CDR3aa: CASSWNIDNYGYTF; CDR3nt: TGCGCCAGCAGCTGGAACATCGACAACTATGGCTACACCTTC
v_gene: TRBV2; j_gene: TRBJ1-2; abundance: NA; d_gene: NA; CDR3aa: CASIGRDNYGYTF; CDR3nt: TGTGCCAGCATCGGGAGGGACAACTATGGCTACACCTTC
v_gene: TRBV6-6; j_gene: TRBJ2-5; abundance: NA; d_gene: TRBD2; CDR3aa: CASSPTIAGGETQYF; CDR3nt: TGTGCCAGCAGCCCTACAATAGCGGGAGGGGAGACCCAGTACTTC
v_gene: TRBV7-8; j_gene: TRBJ1-2; abundance: many; d_gene: NA; CDR3aa: CASSLTGTFYGYTF; CDR3nt: TGTGCCAGCAGCTTAACAGGGACCTTCTATGGCTACACCTTC
v_gene: TRBV7-6; j_gene: TRBJ1-6; abundance: once; d_gene: NA; CDR3aa: CASSSQRGGSSNSPLHF; CDR3nt: TGTGCCAGCAGCTCCCAGAGAGGGGGAAGTAGTAATTCACCCCTCCACTTT
v_gene: TRBV6-2/TRBV6-3; j_gene: TRBJ2-5; abundance: many; d_gene: NA; CDR3aa: CASSYSRTAQETQYF; CDR3nt: TGTGCCAGCAGTTACTCCAGGACGGCCCAAGAGACCCAGTACTTC
v_gene: TRBV7-2; j_gene: TRBJ2-3; abundance: NA; d_gene: NA; CDR3aa: CASSPPGWDSTDTQYF; CDR3nt: TGTGCCAGCAGCCCACCGGGCTGGGACTCCACAGATACGCAGTATTTT
v_gene: TRBV20-1; j_gene: TRBJ1-1; abundance: NA; d_gene: NA; CDR3aa: CSARDSGELNTEAFF; CDR3nt: TGCAGTGCTAGAGATTCTGGGGAGCTGAACACTGAAGCTTTCTTT
v_gene: TRBV6-2/TRBV6-3; j_gene: TRBJ2-1; abundance: few; d_gene: NA; CDR3aa: CASKGSSYNEQFF; CDR3nt: TGTGCCAGCAAAGGGAGCTCCTACAATGAGCAGTTCTTC
v_gene: TRBV27; j_gene: TRBJ2-2; abundance: NA; d_gene: NA; CDR3aa: CASGRGGELFF; CDR3nt: TGTGCCAGCGGCCGGGGCGGGGAGCTGTTTTTT
v_gene: TRBV25-1; j_gene: TRBJ1-1; abundance: NA; d_gene: NA; CDR3aa: CASSESAGMNTEAFF; CDR3nt: TGTGCCAGCAGTGAATCAGCAGGGATGAACACTGAAGCTTTCTTT
v_gene: TRBV5-4; j_gene: TRBJ2-1; abundance: many; d_gene: TRBD2; CDR3aa: CASSPTSGTYNEQFF; CDR3nt: TGTGCCAGCAGCCCAACTAGCGGTACCTACAATGAGCAGTTCTTC
v_gene: TRBV7-9; j_gene: TRBJ2-7; abundance: NA; d_gene: TRBD2; CDR3aa: CASSSPGTSGGYEQYF; CDR3nt: TGTGCCAGCAGCTCGCCTGGGACTAGCGGGGGCTACGAGCAGTACTTC
v_gene: TRBV24-1; j_gene: TRBJ2-6; abundance: NA; d_gene: NA; CDR3aa: CATSDVAGFAPGANVLTF; CDR3nt: TGTGCCACCAGTGATGTAGCAGGATTCGCCCCTGGGGCCAACGTCCTGACTTTC
v_gene: TRBV11-2; j_gene: TRBJ2-7; abundance: few; d_gene: TRBD1; CDR3aa: CASTRDRSYEQYF; CDR3nt: TGTGCCAGCACCCGGGACAGATCCTACGAGCAGTACTTC
v_gene: TRBV4-3; j_gene: TRBJ1-1; abundance: NA; d_gene: TRBD1; CDR3aa: CASSATGGTEAFF; CDR3nt: TGCGCCAGCAGCGCAACAGGGGGAACTGAAGCTTTCTTT
v_gene: TRBV6-1; j_gene: TRBJ1-5; abundance: few; d_gene: NA; CDR3aa: CASTHGNQPQHF; CDR3nt: TGTGCCAGCACCCACGGCAATCAGCCCCAGCATTTT
v_gene: TRBV20-1; j_gene: TRBJ2-7; abundance: few; d_gene: TRBD2; CDR3aa: CSAPRLAEYEQYF; CDR3nt: TGCAGTGCTCCCAGACTAGCAGAGTACGAGCAGTACTTC
v_gene: TRBV9; j_gene: TRBJ1-3; abundance: many; d_gene: TRBD1; CDR3aa: CASSVVAGGAEGNTIYF; CDR3nt: TGTGCCAGCAGCGTAGTGGCAGGGGGCGCAGAAGGAAACACCATATATTTT
v_gene: TRBV2; j_gene: TRBJ2-1; abundance: many; d_gene: NA; CDR3aa: CASSEQVNEQFF; CDR3nt: TGTGCCAGCAGTGAACAGGTTAATGAGCAGTTCTTC
v_gene: TRBV20-1; j_gene: TRBJ1-1; abundance: many; d_gene: NA; CDR3aa: CSVTTGKNTEAFF; CDR3nt: TGCAGTGTTACGACAGGAAAGAACACTGAAGCTTTCTTT
v_gene: TRBV6-2/TRBV6-3; j_gene: TRBJ2-1; abundance: NA; d_gene: NA; CDR3aa: CASSTGYEQFF; CDR3nt: TGTGCCAGCAGCACCGGCTATGAGCAGTTCTTC
v_gene: TRBV30; j_gene: TRBJ1-1; abundance: many; d_gene: NA; CDR3aa: CAWSSASFTEAFF; CDR3nt: TGTGCCTGGAGTTCGGCGTCTTTCACTGAAGCTTTCTTT
v_gene: TRBV7-2; j_gene: TRBJ2-7; abundance: many; d_gene: NA; CDR3aa: CASSPIRTASYEQYF; CDR3nt: TGTGCCAGCAGCCCGATTCGGACAGCGTCCTACGAGCAGTACTTC
v_gene: TRBV7-6; j_gene: TRBJ2-7; abundance: many; d_gene: TRBD2; CDR3aa: CASSLASGEQYF; CDR3nt: TGTGCCAGCAGCTTAGCTAGCGGGGAGCAGTACTTC